One and the same sample provided the 26 T cell receptor beta chains below, sequenced in a study of T cells in Graves' hyperthyroidism and ophthalmopathy. TCR beta CDR3 sequences were amplified from RNA transcripts. A set of HTBI primers served as the primers for a first-round RT-PCR of the TCR CDR3. TCRdb re-analysed the multiplex PCR reads in MiXCR, keeping a single row per CDR3 protein. This sample carries about 510,000 distinct CDR3 sequences, about 45% of them seen once, and the ten largest clones take roughly 45%. The sample consisted of peripheral blood or thyroid tissue (not recorded which). These receptors all stem from an adult woman with Graves' disease, either hyperthyroidism or ophthalmopathy (not recorded which).

This clonotype was observed once. The V call is TRBV5-6, the J call TRBJ1-2, with TRBD1 as a possible D gene (5 bases). The CDR3 is made up of 15 amino acids. Deletions cut 5 bases from V and 3 bases from J, with 17 bases between. Germline values: CDR1 SGHDT, CDR2 YYEEEE. CDR3 protein: CASSSSGYPHYGYTF. In DNA, the CDR3 is TGTGCCAGCAGTTCTTCAGGGTATCCCCACTATGGCTACACCTTC.

The chain has TRBV19 and TRBJ1-1, with D maybe TRBD1 (6 bases). CDR1 and CDR2 from the germline V gene are LNHDA and SQIVND (reference sequence). The CDR3 totals 16 residues. Trimming left V 6 bases short and J 4 bases short, with 21 bases between. The CDR3 loop is CASSPGQGQSVTEAFF. In DNA, the CDR3 is TGTGCCAGTAGCCCTGGCCAAGGACAGTCGGTCACTGAAGCTTTCTTT.

The chain uses TRBV20-1 and TRBJ1-5; 7 nucleotides agree with TRBD1. Unmatched junction bases numbered 11, after V lost 4 bases and J lost 5 bases. CDR3 length: 15 amino acids. The germline V gene has CDR1 DFQATT and CDR2 SNEGSKA (reference sequence). Here the CDR3 reads CSATGGHRRDQPQHF. As DNA, the CDR3 is TGCAGTGCTACAGGGGGGCATCGGCGCGATCAGCCCCAGCATTTT.

The CDR3 bases are TGTGCCAGCAGTGATCAGGGAAAGCAAACCCAGTACTTC. It translates to CASSDQGKQTQYF. The chain couples TRBV25-1 to TRBJ2-5, with D perhaps TRBD1 (5 bases). The CDR3 extends over 13 amino acids. Germline values: CDR1 MGHDK, CDR2 SYGVNS. V lost 3 bases, J lost 8 bases, and 13 bases lay in between.

This clonotype was detected once. The V gene is TRBV19, the J gene TRBJ1-2; possibly TRBD1 for D (5 bases). Trimming shortened V by 8 bases and J by 5 bases, and 18 bases separated the two germline ends. This CDR3 has 14 residues. CDR1 LNHDA and CDR2 SQIVND come from the germline V gene (reference sequence). DNA of the CDR3: TGTGCCAGTCATCCTAGACAGTTCGTTTATGGCTACACCTTC. Amino acid sequence: CASHPRQFVYGYTF.

V usage is TRBV6-1 and J usage is TRBJ1-5; maybe TRBD1 (6 bases). The germline V gene has CDR1 MNHNS and CDR2 SASEGT. This CDR3 has 15 residues. With 6 bases removed from V and 11 bases from J, the gap between germline ends came to 23 bases. The CDR3 sequence is CASRGRRGQLETQHF. CDR3 nucleotide sequence: TGTGCCAGCAGGGGGCGACGAGGACAGTTGGAGACCCAGCATTTT.

The chain carries TRBV10-3 and TRBJ1-6, with D possibly TRBD1 on 6 matching bases. This CDR3 spans 14 amino acids. Trimming pared 3 bases from V and 10 bases from J, leaving 13 bases between. Germline values: CDR1 ENHRY, CDR2 SYGVKD. CDR3 residues: CAISDRGGESPLHF. CDR3 coding DNA: TGTGCCATCAGTGACAGGGGCGGCGAGTCACCCCTCCACTTT.

This rearrangement joins TRBV29-1 to TRBJ1-3, with a weak D call TRBD1 (5 bases). Per the germline V gene, CDR1 is SQVTM and CDR2 is ANQGSEA. CDR3 length: 12 residues. Trimming left V 5 bases short and J 9 bases short, with 14 bases between. The CDR3 DNA follows: TGCAGCGTTATCCGCGGGGACGGCACCATATATTTT. Its protein product is CSVIRGDGTIYF.

About this clonotype itself: One junction end disagrees with the germline gene, perhaps due to a read error. The V gene is TRBV5-5, the J gene TRBJ1-2; D is uncertain. The CDR3 totals 14 residues. Germline CDR1 and CDR2: SGHKS and YYEKEE (reference sequence). As DNA, the CDR3 is TGTGCCAGCGGCTTGCAAACGAATAACTATGGCTACACCTTC. As protein: CASGLQTNNYGYTF.

There are many counts of this clonotype. This rearrangement joins TRBV14 to TRBJ1-5; D possibly corresponds to TRBD1 (6 bases). Germline assignment: CDR1 SGHDN and CDR2 FVKESK. This CDR3 region has 16 residues. Trimming cost V 1 base and J 5 bases, with 15 bases left between them. The CDR3 DNA sequence: TGTGCCAGCAGCCAAGTAAGGTCGGAGGGGGATCAGCCCCAGCATTTT. Translated: CASSQVRSEGDQPQHF.

The chain employs TRBV6-6 and TRBJ2-7, with D tentatively TRBD1 or TRBD2 (5 bases each). Germline-derived CDR1 and CDR2 are MNHNY and SVGAGI (reference sequence). This CDR3 is built from 15 residues. Trimming pared 4 bases from V and 3 bases from J, leaving 16 bases between. The CDR3 sequence: CASSWLGASGYEQYF. The CDR3 nucleotides read TGTGCCAGCAGTTGGCTCGGGGCTTCGGGCTACGAGCAGTACTTC.

This chain joins TRBV6-1 and TRBJ1-1, with no clear D. Trimming removed 3 bases at V and 8 bases at J, with 7 bases between. The CDR3 sequence is 11 residues long. From germline, CDR1 is MNHNS and CDR2 SASEGT. The CDR3 loop is CASSDGWEAFF. The CDR3 DNA sequence: TGTGCCAGCAGTGATGGTTGGGAAGCTTTCTTT.

The V and J genes are TRBV2 and TRBJ1-1; D remains ambiguous. With 8 bases removed from V and 1 base from J, the gap between germline ends came to 8 bases. Germline V gene sequence: CDR1 SNHLY, CDR2 FYNNEI. The CDR3 runs to 12 residues. As DNA, the CDR3 is TGTGCCAGCTTGAACGAGAACACTGAAGCTTTCTTT. Amino acids: CASLNENTEAFF.

Turning to this clonotype: Given a much more abundant clone one base away, this may be a read error. Here the CDR3 reads CASGGERAWEQYF. The DNA of the CDR3 is TGTGCCAGCGGCGGCGAGAGGGCCTGGGAGCAGTACTTC. The chain is built from TRBV7-2 and TRBJ2-7, with D maybe TRBD2 (5 bases). Trimming shortened V by 8 bases and J by 7 bases, and 18 bases separated the two germline ends. CDR3 length: 13 residues. The germline gives CDR1 SGHTA, CDR2 FQGNSA. Drawing the rest from reference TRBV7-2 and TRBJ2-7, the complete variable domain is GAGVSQSPSNKVTEKGKDVELRCDPISGHTALYWYRQSLGQGLEFLIYFQGNSAPDKSGLPSDRFSAERTGGSVSTLTIQRTQQEDSAVYLCASGGERAWEQYFGPGTRLTVT.

This clonotype was seen many times. The rearrangement joins TRBV4-1 to TRBJ1-4, with TRBD1 matching over 8 bases. Germline V lookup: CDR1 MGHRA, CDR2 YSYEKL. V lost 5 bases to trimming and J lost 6 bases; unmatched junction nucleotides: 8. This CDR3 is built from 15 residues. CDR3 sequence (DNA): TGCGCCAGCAGCATGCGACAGGGGATGGATGAAAAACTGTTTTTT. Translation gives CASSMRQGMDEKLFF.

The V gene is TRBV30, the J gene TRBJ1-5, with a weak D call TRBD1 (5 bases). This CDR3 contains 13 residues. Deletions cut 5 bases from V and 5 bases from J, with 13 bases between. In germline, CDR1 is GTSNPN, CDR2 SVGIG (reference sequence). Written as DNA, the CDR3 is TGTGCCTGGGCGTCCGGGGCGGATCAGCCCCAGCATTTT. Protein: CAWASGADQPQHF.

This clonotype came up many times. The chain has TRBV20-1 and TRBJ1-4; 8 bases align to TRBD1. The V segment lost 0 bases and the J segment 5 bases; nucleotides outside the gene matches: 5. Germline-derived CDR1 and CDR2 are DFQATT and SNEGSKA (reference sequence). The CDR3 runs to 15 residues. CDR3 nucleotide sequence: TGCAGTGCTAGAGAGAAAACAGGGGGAAATGAAAAACTGTTTTTT. This sequence encodes CSAREKTGGNEKLFF.

CDR3 sequence reads: CAISEPGGIYGYTF. The CDR3 DNA sequence: TGTGCCATCAGTGAACCCGGGGGAATCTATGGCTACACCTTC. The chain carries TRBV10-3 and TRBJ1-2, with D perhaps matching TRBD1 (5 bases). The CDR3 extends over 14 amino acids. V was clipped by 3 bases and J by 4 bases, with 12 bases between them. The V gene's germline CDR1 is ENHRY and CDR2 SYGVKD.

The chain links TRBV9 to TRBJ2-7, with 10 positions matching TRBD1. Losses at the gene ends were 2 bases for V and 2 bases for J; bases not matched to a gene: 4. CDR3 size: 15 residues. Germline V CDR1 and CDR2: SGDLS, YYNGEE. CDR3 coding DNA: TGTGCCAGCAGCGTCGGGACAGGGGACACCTACGAGCAGTACTTC. The encoded protein is CASSVGTGDTYEQYF.

A few counts support this clonotype. The V and J genes are TRBV10-3 and TRBJ2-7; possible D gene TRBD1, 5 bases. The V gene's germline CDR1 is ENHRY and CDR2 SYGVKD. This CDR3 has 12 residues. V was cut by 2 bases and J by 9 bases, with 11 bases left in between. DNA for the CDR3: TGTGCCATCAGTGAGGGACATATCGTGCAGTACTTC. It codes for CAISEGHIVQYF.

This clonotype was observed many times. The chain couples TRBV5-4 to TRBJ1-1, with a possible D match to TRBD1 (6 bases). CDR3 length: 15 amino acids. CDR1 is SGHNT, CDR2 YYREEE, per germline (reference sequence). V gave up 8 bases and J gave up 4 bases, with 21 bases separating them. The CDR3 loop is CASAYGGGEGTEAFF. The DNA of the CDR3 is TGTGCCAGTGCTTACGGGGGGGGCGAGGGCACTGAAGCTTTCTTT.

This sequence joins TRBV7-2 and TRBJ2-6, with D uncertain. V was shortened by 3 bases and J by 1 base, with 10 bases between the two germline ends. This CDR3 is 16 amino acids long. The germline V gene has CDR1 SGHTA and CDR2 FQGNSA. The CDR3, as DNA: TGTGCCAGCAGCTTGGCCAGCGCGTCTGGGGCCAACGTCCTGACTTTC. Protein sequence: CASSLASASGANVLTF. Drawing the rest from reference TRBV7-2 and TRBJ2-6, the complete variable domain is GAGVSQSPSNKVTEKGKDVELRCDPISGHTALYWYRQSLGQGLEFLIYFQGNSAPDKSGLPSDRFSAERTGGSVSTLTIQRTQQEDSAVYLCASSLASASGANVLTFGAGSRLTVL.

J is TRBJ1-6 and V is TRBV7-9, with 7 bases identical to TRBD1. V lost 7 bases, J lost 5 bases, and 8 bases stayed unmatched. Per germline, CDR1 SEHNR and CDR2 FQNEAQ (reference sequence). The CDR3 loop spans 15 amino acids. The DNA of the CDR3 is TGTGCCAGCATAGCCAGGGGGACCGATAATTCACCCCTCCACTTT. It yields the protein CASIARGTDNSPLHF.

This rearrangement joins TRBV20-1 to TRBJ2-7; tentative D call: TRBD2 (6 bases). V lost 6 bases and J 4 bases, leaving 22 bases between the germline ends. Germline lookup yields CDR1 DFQATT and CDR2 SNEGSKA (reference sequence). This CDR3 comprises 15 residues. The DNA for the CDR3 is TGCAGTGCCCTTAGCGGAACCACCCGCGGGTACGAGCAGTACTTC. Translation gives CSALSGTTRGYEQYF.

The chain has TRBV6-1 and TRBJ2-6, with 9 bases fitting TRBD2. V shed 7 bases, J shed 11 bases, and the junction held 6 bases outside the gene matches. Germline V CDR1 and CDR2: MNHNS, SASEGT. This CDR3 is 13 amino acids long. The CDR3 bases are TGTGCCAGCACTACGGGACTAGCTTACGTCCTGACTTTC. Protein sequence: CASTTGLAYVLTF.

This clonotype was observed at least ten times. The CDR3 DNA reads TGTGCCAGCAGCTTAAACAGGGAAGAGACCCAGTACTTC. It encodes CASSLNREETQYF. The gene calls are TRBV11-3 and TRBJ2-5, with a tentative D call TRBD1 (6 bases). Germline V lookup: CDR1 SGHNT, CDR2 YENEEA. The CDR3 is made up of 13 amino acids. Trimming took off 2 bases at V and 3 bases at J, with 7 bases between the two ends.